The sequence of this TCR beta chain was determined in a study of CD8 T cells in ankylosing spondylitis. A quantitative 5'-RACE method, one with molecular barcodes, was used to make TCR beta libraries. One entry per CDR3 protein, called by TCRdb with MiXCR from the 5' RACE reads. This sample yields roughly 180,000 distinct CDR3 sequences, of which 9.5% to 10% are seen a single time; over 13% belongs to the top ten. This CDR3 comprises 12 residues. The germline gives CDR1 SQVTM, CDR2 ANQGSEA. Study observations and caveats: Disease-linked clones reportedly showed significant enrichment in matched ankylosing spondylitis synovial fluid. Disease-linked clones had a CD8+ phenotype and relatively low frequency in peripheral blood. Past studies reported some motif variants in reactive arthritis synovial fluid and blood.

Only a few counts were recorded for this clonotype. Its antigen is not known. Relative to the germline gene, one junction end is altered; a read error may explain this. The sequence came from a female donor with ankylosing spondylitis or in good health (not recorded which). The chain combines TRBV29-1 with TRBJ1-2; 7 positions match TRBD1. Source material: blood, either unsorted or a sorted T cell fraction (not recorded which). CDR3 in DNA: TGCAGCGTTGAAGGGCTGGGGACAGCCTTGGACTTC. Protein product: CSVEGLGTALDF.